Following are 12 T cell receptor beta chains from one sample sequenced in a study of T cell responses to AZD1222 COVID-19 vaccine. Generated by immunoSEQ multiplex PCR, the TCRdb table keeps only in-frame clones and is missing some. The sample shows about 73,000 clones, around 89% of them seen only once. The material was peripheral blood, obtained on day 0 of AZD1222 vaccination. These receptor sequences come from an adult in good health.

The rearrangement links TRBV28 to TRBJ1-5; D is uncertain. The CDR3 is 12 amino acids. With 5 bases removed from V and 3 bases from J, the gap between germline ends came to 5 bases. Germline assignment: CDR1 MDHEN and CDR2 SYDVKM. The CDR3: CASSNDNQPQHF. CDR3 bases: TGTGCCAGCAGTAACGACAATCAGCCCCAGCATTTT.

The chain employs TRBV5-4 and TRBJ1-6; no clear D. Trimming left V 0 bases short and J 0 bases short, with 7 bases between. The germline gives CDR1 SGHNT, CDR2 YYREEE (reference sequence). The CDR3 totals 16 residues. The CDR3 here is CASSLGSSSYNSPLHF. In DNA form, the CDR3 reads TGTGCCAGCAGCTTGGGTTCAAGCTCCTATAATTCACCCCTCCACTTT.

The chain is built from TRBV9 and TRBJ1-6, with 8 bases matching TRBD1. Germline V CDR1 and CDR2: SGDLS, YYNGEE. This CDR3 is built from 14 residues. The junction had 5 bases not matched to a gene; V was cut back by 7 bases and J by 5 bases. The DNA for the CDR3 is TGTGCCAGCGGACAGGGACAGAATAATTCACCCCTCCACTTT. Amino acid sequence: CASGQGQNNSPLHF.

The DNA of the CDR3 is TGTGCCAGCAGCTTAGCCGGGGGAACCTACGAGCAGTACTTC. This sequence encodes CASSLAGGTYEQYF. This rearrangement joins TRBV7-6 to TRBJ2-7, with a possible D match to TRBD2 (6 bases). CDR1 is SGHVS, CDR2 FNYEAQ, per germline. This CDR3 is built from 14 residues. With 0 bases removed from V and 2 bases from J, the gap between germline ends came to 8 bases.

V and J are TRBV2 and TRBJ2-1; D is uncertain. V lost 8 bases and J 0 bases, leaving 11 bases between the germline ends. The CDR3 runs 14 residues. Germline CDR1 SNHLY, CDR2 FYNNEI. The CDR3 coding sequence is TGTGCCAGCCGAGACCTGGGCTCCTACAATGAGCAGTTCTTC. Its protein is CASRDLGSYNEQFF.

The chain links TRBV30 to TRBJ2-1; 7 bases are shared with TRBD1. V lost 8 bases to trimming and J lost 1 base; unmatched junction nucleotides: 5. In germline, CDR1 is GTSNPN, CDR2 SVGIG (reference sequence). This CDR3 spans 13 amino acids. The CDR3 coding sequence is TGTGCCGGAGGACAGGTATCCTACAATGAGCAGTTCTTC. This sequence encodes CAGGQVSYNEQFF.

CDR3 DNA: TGCGCCAGCAGCTTGGGAGCAGTCTCTGGGGCCAACGTCCTGACTTTC. It specifies CASSLGAVSGANVLTF. The chain uses TRBV5-1 and TRBJ2-6, with unresolved D. Trimming cost V 0 bases and J 0 bases, with 7 bases left between them. CDR3 length equals 16 residues. Germline V gene data show CDR1 as SGHRS and CDR2 as YFSETQ.

The genes are TRBV5-6 and TRBJ1-2, with 8 nucleotides matching TRBD1. The CDR3 runs to 13 residues. CDR1 is SGHDT, CDR2 YYEEEE, per germline. Losses at the gene ends were 2 bases for V and 8 bases for J; bases not matched to a gene: 5. The CDR3 nucleotides read TGTGCCAGCAGCTTAGTAGGACAGGGAGGCTACACCTTC. Translating gives CASSLVGQGGYTF.

The chain carries TRBV19 and TRBJ2-5; D is perhaps TRBD1 (5 bases). V was cut by 5 bases and J by 4 bases, with 8 bases left in between. The CDR3 runs 12 residues. Looked up from germline, CDR1 is LNHDA and CDR2 is SQIVND (reference sequence). The CDR3 DNA sequence: TGTGCCAGTAGTTCAGGGATAGAGACCCAGTACTTC. It yields the protein CASSSGIETQYF. The full variable domain, its missing parts supplied by reference TRBV19 and TRBJ2-5, is DGGITQSPKYLFRKEGQNVTLSCEQNLNHDAMYWYRQDPGQGLRLIYYSQIVNDFQKGDIAEGYSVSREKKESFPLTVTSAQKNPTAFYLCASSSGIETQYFGPGTRLLVL.

The rearrangement links TRBV3-1 (or the pseudogene TRBV3-2) to TRBJ1-3, with D uncertain. The germline CDR1 and CDR2 sequences are LGHDT and YNNKEL (reference sequence). Trimming left V 0 bases short and J 0 bases short, with 15 bases between. The CDR3 is 18 amino acids. As DNA, the CDR3 is TGTGCCAGCAGCCAAGAGATGGCGGCGATAACCTCTGGAAACACCATATATTTT. This translates into CASSQEMAAITSGNTIYF.

DNA of the CDR3: TGTGCCAGCAGCTTATCCAGGGGACATCAGCCCCAGCATTTT. This gives the protein CASSLSRGHQPQHF. V and J are TRBV7-8 and TRBJ1-5, with D perhaps TRBD1 (6 bases). This CDR3 contains 14 residues. Trimming shortened V by 2 bases and J by 5 bases, and 10 bases separated the two germline ends. Looked up from germline, CDR1 is SGHVS and CDR2 is FQNEAQ.

The chain couples TRBV14 to TRBJ1-6; 9 bases align to TRBD1. Germline V gives CDR1 SGHDN, CDR2 FVKESK. The CDR3 runs 14 residues. J lost 7 bases, V lost 3 bases, and 1 base had no gene match. CDR3 in amino acids: CASSQTGGNSPLHF. As DNA, the CDR3 is TGTGCCAGCAGCCAGACAGGGGGAAATTCACCCCTCCACTTT.